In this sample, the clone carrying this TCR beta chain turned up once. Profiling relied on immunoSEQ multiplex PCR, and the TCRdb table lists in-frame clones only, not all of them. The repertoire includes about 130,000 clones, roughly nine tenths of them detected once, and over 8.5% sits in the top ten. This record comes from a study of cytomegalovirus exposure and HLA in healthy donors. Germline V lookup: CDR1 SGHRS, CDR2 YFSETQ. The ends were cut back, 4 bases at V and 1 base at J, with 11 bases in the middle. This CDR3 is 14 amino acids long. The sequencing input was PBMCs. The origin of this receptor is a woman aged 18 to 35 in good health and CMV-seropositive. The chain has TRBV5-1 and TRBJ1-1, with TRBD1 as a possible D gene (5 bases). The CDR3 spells CASSPQGQNTEAFF. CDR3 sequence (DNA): TGCGCCAGCAGCCCCCAGGGCCAGAACACTGAAGCTTTCTTT.